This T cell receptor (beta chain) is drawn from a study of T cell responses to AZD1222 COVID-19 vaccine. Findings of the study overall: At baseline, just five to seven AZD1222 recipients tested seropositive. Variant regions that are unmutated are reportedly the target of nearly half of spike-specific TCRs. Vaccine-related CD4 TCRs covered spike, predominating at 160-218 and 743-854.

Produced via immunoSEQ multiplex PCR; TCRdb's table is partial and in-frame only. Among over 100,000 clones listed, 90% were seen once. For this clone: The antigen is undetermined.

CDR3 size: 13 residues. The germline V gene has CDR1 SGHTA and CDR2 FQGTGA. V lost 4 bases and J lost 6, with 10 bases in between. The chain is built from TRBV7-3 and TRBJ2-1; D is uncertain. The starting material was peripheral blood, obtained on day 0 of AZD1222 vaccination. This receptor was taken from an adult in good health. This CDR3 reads CASSSNLGNEQFF. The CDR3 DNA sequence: TGTGCCAGCAGCTCGAATTTAGGCAATGAGCAGTTCTTC.